This T cell receptor beta chain stems from a study of beta chain features in type 1 diabetes. Isolated RNA was reverse transcribed in full, so expressed TCRB transcripts were sequenced. The method was immunoSEQ multiplex PCR; TCRdb's version includes in-frame clones alone and lacks a portion of them. The profile shows under 250,000 clones, approximately 10% of them singletons. Germline CDR1 and CDR2: LGHNA and YNFKEQ. The CDR3 runs to 15 residues. V gave up 2 bases and J gave up 2 bases, with 9 bases separating them. The table lists this clone with many counts. The receptor's source is a man aged 18 to 29 in good health. The chain employs TRBV4-2 and TRBJ1-4; weak D call: TRBD1 (5 bases). Specimen: central memory CD4+ T cells from blood. CDR3: CASSQLRQTNEKLFF. DNA for the CDR3: TGTGCCAGCAGCCAATTACGACAGACTAATGAAAAACTGTTTTTT.